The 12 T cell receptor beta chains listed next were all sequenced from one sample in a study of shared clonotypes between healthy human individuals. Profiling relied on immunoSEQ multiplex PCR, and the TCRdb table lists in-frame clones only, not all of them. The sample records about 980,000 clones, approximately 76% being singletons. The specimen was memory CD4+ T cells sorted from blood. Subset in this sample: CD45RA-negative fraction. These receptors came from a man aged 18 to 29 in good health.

The CDR3: CASSESPKTLGYTF. The CDR3 nucleotides read TGTGCCAGCAGTGAATCCCCCAAAACTTTGGGCTACACCTTC. V and J are TRBV25-1 and TRBJ1-2, with D unresolved. V was cut by 1 base and J by 8 bases, with 14 bases left in between. This CDR3 is built from 14 residues. The germline gives CDR1 MGHDK, CDR2 SYGVNS.

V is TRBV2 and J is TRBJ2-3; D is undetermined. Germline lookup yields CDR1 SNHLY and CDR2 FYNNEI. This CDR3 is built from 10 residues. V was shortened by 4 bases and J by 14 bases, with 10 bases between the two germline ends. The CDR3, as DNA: TGTGCCAGCAGTGTGGAGCGTTTGTATTTT. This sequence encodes CASSVERLYF.

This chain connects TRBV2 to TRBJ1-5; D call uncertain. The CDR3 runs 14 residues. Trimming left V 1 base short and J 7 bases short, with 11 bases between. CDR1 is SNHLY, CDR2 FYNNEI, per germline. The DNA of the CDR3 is TGTGCCAGCAGTGAAGGTGTGGGTAGCCAGCCCCAGCATTTT. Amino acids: CASSEGVGSQPQHF.

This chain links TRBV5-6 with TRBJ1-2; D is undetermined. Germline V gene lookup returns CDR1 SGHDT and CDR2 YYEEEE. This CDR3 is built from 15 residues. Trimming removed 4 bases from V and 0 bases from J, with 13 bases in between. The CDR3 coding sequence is TGTGCCAGCAGCAAACGACTAATAGCTAACTATGGCTACACCTTC. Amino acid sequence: CASSKRLIANYGYTF.

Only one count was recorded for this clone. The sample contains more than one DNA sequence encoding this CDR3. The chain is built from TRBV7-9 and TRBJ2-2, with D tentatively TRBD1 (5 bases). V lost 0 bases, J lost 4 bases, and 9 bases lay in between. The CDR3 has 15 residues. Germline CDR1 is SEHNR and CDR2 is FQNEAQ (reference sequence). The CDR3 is CASSLAQGGTGELFF. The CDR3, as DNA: TGTGCCAGCAGCTTAGCTCAGGGTGGCACCGGGGAGCTGTTTTTT. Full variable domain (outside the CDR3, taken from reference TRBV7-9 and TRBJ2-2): DTGVSQNPRHKITKRGQNVTFRCDPISEHNRLYWYRQTLGQGPEFLTYFQNEAQLEKSRLLSDRFSAERPKGSFSTLEIQRTEQGDSAMYLCASSLAQGGTGELFFGEGSRLTVL.

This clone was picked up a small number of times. The CDR3 DNA follows: TGTGCCAGCAGCTTGAGCGCAGACAGGGGAAATTCACCCCTCCACTTT. Translated: CASSLSADRGNSPLHF. The rearrangement joins TRBV5-4 to TRBJ1-6, with 8 positions matching TRBD1. The ends lost 1 base at V and 7 bases at J; junction bases unmatched: 7. The length of the CDR3 is 16 residues. Per the germline V gene, CDR1 is SGHNT and CDR2 is YYREEE (reference sequence).

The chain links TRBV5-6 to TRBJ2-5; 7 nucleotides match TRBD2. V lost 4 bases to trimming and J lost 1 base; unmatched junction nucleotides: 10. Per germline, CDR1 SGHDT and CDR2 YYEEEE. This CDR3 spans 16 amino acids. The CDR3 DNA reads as TGTGCCAGCAGCGGCCTGCAGCGGGGATTCCAAGAGACCCAGTACTTC. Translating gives CASSGLQRGFQETQYF.

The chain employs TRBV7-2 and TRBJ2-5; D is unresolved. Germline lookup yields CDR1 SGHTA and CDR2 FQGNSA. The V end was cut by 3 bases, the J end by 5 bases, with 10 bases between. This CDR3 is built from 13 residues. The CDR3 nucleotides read TGTGCCAGCAGCTTTGAAAGTCGGGAGACCCAGTACTTC. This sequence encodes CASSFESRETQYF. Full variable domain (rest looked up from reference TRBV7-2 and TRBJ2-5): GAGVSQSPSNKVTEKGKDVELRCDPISGHTALYWYRQSLGQGLEFLIYFQGNSAPDKSGLPSDRFSAERTGGSVSTLTIQRTQQEDSAVYLCASSFESRETQYFGPGTRLLVL.

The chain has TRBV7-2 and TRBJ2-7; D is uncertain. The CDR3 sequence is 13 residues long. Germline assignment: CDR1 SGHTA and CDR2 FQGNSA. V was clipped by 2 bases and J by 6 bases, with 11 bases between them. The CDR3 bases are TGTGCCAGCAGCTTACCCCACTGGAGCGAGCAGTACTTC. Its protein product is CASSLPHWSEQYF.

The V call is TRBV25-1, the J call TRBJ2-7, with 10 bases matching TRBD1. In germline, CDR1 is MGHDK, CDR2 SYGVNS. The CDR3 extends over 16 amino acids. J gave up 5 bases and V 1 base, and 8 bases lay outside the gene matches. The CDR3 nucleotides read TGTGCCAGCAGTGAATTAGCAGGGGACAGGGGACACGAGCAGTACTTC. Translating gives CASSELAGDRGHEQYF.

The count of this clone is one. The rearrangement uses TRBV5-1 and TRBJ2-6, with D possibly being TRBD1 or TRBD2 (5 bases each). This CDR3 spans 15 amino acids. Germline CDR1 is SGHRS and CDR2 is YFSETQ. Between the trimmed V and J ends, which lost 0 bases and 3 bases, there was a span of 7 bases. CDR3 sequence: CASSLGGDGANVLTF. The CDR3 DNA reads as TGCGCCAGCAGCTTGGGAGGGGATGGGGCCAACGTCCTGACTTTC.

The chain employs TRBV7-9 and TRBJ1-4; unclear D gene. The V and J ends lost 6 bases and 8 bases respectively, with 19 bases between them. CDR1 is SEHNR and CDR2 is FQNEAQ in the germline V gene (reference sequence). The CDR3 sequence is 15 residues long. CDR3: CASSLNRGGREKLFF. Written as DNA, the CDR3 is TGTGCCAGCAGTTTAAATCGGGGAGGAAGGGAAAAACTGTTTTTT.